This T cell receptor (beta chain) was observed in a study of T cells in Graves' hyperthyroidism and ophthalmopathy. Study information: Peripheral blood specimens were obtained at initial diagnosis, prior to any treatment. Study results and caveats: Most thyroid clonotypes that were expanded above 0.001 also turned up in blood. The model predicted ophthalmopathy a median around seven months before onset.

The TCR beta CDR3 regions underwent amplification using RNA transcripts as the source. During a first-round RT-PCR of the TCR CDR3, the HTBI primer set was used. Using its own MiXCR run on the multiplex PCR reads, TCRdb lists one record per CDR3 protein. The sample shows hundreds of thousands of distinct CDR3 sequences, more than 15% of them seen only once. PBMCs stemmed from approximately 9.1 ml fresh peripheral blood. This clonotype was seen repeatedly, ten times or more. Its specificity is unknown. Sequenced material: blood. The clonotype was recovered from a woman between 18 and 29 years old with Graves' ophthalmopathy.

The CDR3 reads CASSQDIINEQYF. CDR3 DNA sequence: TGTGCCAGCAGCCAAGATATTATCAACGAGCAGTACTTC. The chain links TRBV3-1 to TRBJ2-7; D uncertain. The CDR3 spans 13 residues. V shed 0 bases and J shed 5 bases, with 8 bases lying between them. CDR1 is LGHDT and CDR2 is YNNKEL in the germline V gene (reference sequence).